These 19 T cell receptor beta chains originate from one sample sequenced in a study of early stage breast cancer tumors. Using immunoSEQ multiplex PCR, the repertoire was profiled, and TCRdb retains in-frame clones only, with some absent. The sample contains some 9,700 clones, about four fifths of which appear only once. Sequencing input: normal breast tissue next to the tumor. Receptors were obtained from a person in their 40s with breast cancer.

The rearrangement joins TRBV7-6 to TRBJ2-7, with 8 bases that match TRBD1. Germline V lookup: CDR1 SGHVS, CDR2 FNYEAQ. V was pared by 1 base and J by 4 bases, with 9 bases of the junction left unmatched. The CDR3 is 16 residues long. This chain's CDR3 is CASSLGSRGRGYEQYF. In DNA, the CDR3 is TGTGCCAGCAGCTTAGGAAGCAGGGGGCGCGGGTACGAGCAGTACTTC.

The chain carries TRBV6-4 and TRBJ2-1, with 7 bases identical to TRBD1. Germline V gives CDR1 MRHNA, CDR2 SNTAGT. The CDR3 has 19 residues. V shed 4 bases, J shed 3 bases, and the junction held 18 bases outside the gene matches. CDR3 in DNA: TGTGCCAGCAGTGCCCCAATAGGGAGATTTAGGGACAGCTACAATGAGCAGTTCTTC. Protein: CASSAPIGRFRDSYNEQFF.

The gene calls are TRBV19 and TRBJ2-5; 7 bases line up with TRBD1. The junction had 7 bases not matched to a gene; V was cut back by 4 bases and J by 5 bases. Germline-derived CDR1 and CDR2 are LNHDA and SQIVND (reference sequence). This CDR3 has 14 amino acids. In DNA form, the CDR3 reads TGTGCCAGTAGTACCCAGACAGGGCAGGAGACCCAGTACTTC. It specifies CASSTQTGQETQYF. The whole variable domain, remainder taken from reference TRBV19 and TRBJ2-5, is DGGITQSPKYLFRKEGQNVTLSCEQNLNHDAMYWYRQDPGQGLRLIYYSQIVNDFQKGDIAEGYSVSREKKESFPLTVTSAQKNPTAFYLCASSTQTGQETQYFGPGTRLLVL.

The J gene is TRBJ2-5, the V gene TRBV5-4; D is uncertain. V was shortened by 2 bases and J by 0 bases, with 5 bases between the two germline ends. There are 13 residues in the CDR3. From germline, CDR1 is SGHNT and CDR2 YYREEE (reference sequence). DNA for the CDR3: TGTGCCAGCAGCTTAAAGAACCAAGAGACCCAGTACTTC. It is translated as CASSLKNQETQYF.

The chain's CDR3 is CASSPNTGELFF. The CDR3 DNA reads as TGTGCCAGCAGCCCGAACACCGGGGAGCTGTTTTTT. The chain combines TRBV6-6 with TRBJ2-2; D not certain. V dropped 6 bases and J dropped 0 bases, with 2 bases sitting between them. Germline CDR1 and CDR2: MNHNY and SVGAGI (reference sequence). The CDR3 spans 12 residues.

The V call is TRBV4-1, the J call TRBJ1-1; no clear D. The V and J ends lost 2 bases and 6 bases respectively, with 7 bases between them. The V gene's germline CDR1 is MGHRA and CDR2 YSYEKL. This CDR3 has 12 residues. This CDR3 reads CASSQYGAEAFF. CDR3 coding DNA: TGCGCCAGCAGCCAATATGGGGCTGAAGCTTTCTTT.

The chain carries TRBV4-1 and TRBJ1-3; 8 bases align to TRBD1. Per the germline V gene, CDR1 is MGHRA and CDR2 is YSYEKL. V trimming: 4 bases; J trimming: 4 bases; junction bases outside the gene matches: 6. This CDR3 contains 15 residues. As DNA, the CDR3 is TGCGCCAGCAGCCGGGAGGACAGGGTAGGAAACACCATATATTTT. Its translation: CASSREDRVGNTIYF.

The chain joins TRBV4-1 to TRBJ2-5; perhaps TRBD1 as D (6 bases). Trimming took off 3 bases at V and 3 bases at J, with 11 bases between the two ends. CDR3 length: 14 amino acids. Germline V lookup: CDR1 MGHRA, CDR2 YSYEKL. CDR3 in amino acids: CASSHGAGEETQYF. The CDR3 DNA sequence: TGCGCCAGCAGCCATGGGGCAGGGGAAGAGACCCAGTACTTC.

To note about this clone: A junction boundary mismatches the germline segment, possibly from a read error. The chain is built from TRBV7-7 and TRBJ2-2; D remains unclear. The germline V gene encodes CDR1 SSHAT and CDR2 FNYEAQ (reference sequence). The CDR3 covers 12 residues. CDR3 protein: CASSSNTGELFF. The DNA of the CDR3 is TGTGCTAGCAGCTCGAACACCGGGGAGCTGTTTTTT.

This clone was counted between two and nine times. The chain has TRBV29-1 and TRBJ1-2; D possibly corresponds to TRBD1 (6 bases). The germline V gene encodes CDR1 SQVTM and CDR2 ANQGSEA. The CDR3 has 14 amino acids. V was shortened by 1 base and J by 5 bases, with 14 bases between the two germline ends. CDR3 region: CSVEGSRGAYGYTF. The CDR3 DNA sequence: TGCAGCGTTGAAGGCTCCAGGGGCGCTTATGGCTACACCTTC.

The chain joins TRBV4-1 to TRBJ2-7; 9 bases match TRBD2. J was trimmed by 4 bases and V by 1 base; bases with no gene match: 11. The CDR3 runs to 17 residues. Germline CDR1 is MGHRA and CDR2 is YSYEKL. Here the CDR3 DNA reads TGCGCCAGCAGCCAAGCCGCAGCGGGAGGTGTGGGATACGAGCAGTACTTC. Its protein is CASSQAAAGGVGYEQYF.

In DNA, the CDR3 is TGCAGCGTTTGGGAGGGCTTGAACACTGAAGCTTTCTTT. It codes for CSVWEGLNTEAFF. V is TRBV29-1 and J is TRBJ1-1, with D unresolved. V was trimmed by 5 bases and J by 0 bases, leaving 10 bases between them. Germline V lookup: CDR1 SQVTM, CDR2 ANQGSEA. The CDR3 runs 13 residues.

The chain employs TRBV28 and TRBJ1-2; TRBD1 agrees at 7 bases. The J segment lost 5 bases and the V segment lost 7 bases, leaving 16 bases of the junction unmatched. This CDR3 is built from 16 residues. Germline CDR1 MDHEN, CDR2 SYDVKM. DNA for the CDR3: TGTGCCAGCAAAGTGGCAGGGAGGACAGGCGGGTATGGCTACACCTTC. Translated: CASKVAGRTGGYGYTF.

The chain employs TRBV18 and TRBJ2-7; TRBD1 is a possible D gene (5 bases). CDR3 length: 16 amino acids. CDR1 is KGHSH, CDR2 LQKENI, per germline. Trimming shortened V by 1 base and J by 0 bases, and 13 bases separated the two germline ends. CDR3: CASSPLQGIVSYEQYF. As DNA, the CDR3 is TGTGCCAGCTCACCACTTCAGGGTATCGTCTCCTACGAGCAGTACTTC.

The count of this clone is one. The chain carries TRBV10-1 and TRBJ2-2, with 8 bases that match TRBD1. The CDR3 is 15 amino acids. After removal of 4 bases from V and 7 bases from J, the junction contained 8 bases not matched to a gene. Germline V CDR1 and CDR2: WNHNN, SYGVQD (reference sequence). The CDR3 DNA sequence: TGCGCCAGCAGTGGCAGGGGGCTCGGGAACGGGGAGCTGTTTTTT. Residues: CASSGRGLGNGELFF.

The chain employs TRBV5-3 and TRBJ2-5, with 9 bases identical to TRBD2. TRBV5-3 is placed among ORFs of uncertain function. J lost 5 bases, V lost 8 bases, and 13 bases had no gene match. The CDR3 totals 15 residues. The CDR3 here is CASSPRAGGPETQYF. Written as DNA, the CDR3 is TGTGCCAGCAGCCCTCGGGCGGGAGGGCCTGAGACCCAGTACTTC.

The CDR3 nucleotides read TGTGCCAGCAGCTTGACCAGCCGGGCCCCAGGGATGGGGCAGCCCCAGCATTTT. Translation gives CASSLTSRAPGMGQPQHF. The chain links TRBV7-8 to TRBJ1-5; perhaps TRBD1 as D (5 bases). This CDR3 has 18 amino acids. The V gene lost 3 bases and the J gene lost 7 bases, with 25 bases spanning the gap. Germline CDR1 SGHVS, CDR2 FQNEAQ.

By share, this clone counts as large. The chain combines TRBV2 with TRBJ2-4; 11 bases match TRBD1. Per the germline V gene, CDR1 is SNHLY and CDR2 is FYNNEI. The CDR3 is made up of 14 amino acids. V shed 9 bases and J 6 bases; nucleotides not matched to a gene: 7. CDR3 amino acids: CASRTGTGGNIQYF. CDR3 in DNA: TGTGCCAGTCGTACCGGGACAGGGGGAAACATTCAGTACTTC.

The rearrangement links TRBV10-3 to TRBJ1-5; no reliable D call. The V end was cut by 0 bases, the J end by 2 bases, with 5 bases between. The CDR3 spans 14 residues. Germline V gene data show CDR1 as ENHRY and CDR2 as SYGVKD. The CDR3 DNA is TGTGCCATCAGTGAGTCGGGTGGCAATCAGCCCCAGCATTTT. It is translated as CAISESGGNQPQHF.